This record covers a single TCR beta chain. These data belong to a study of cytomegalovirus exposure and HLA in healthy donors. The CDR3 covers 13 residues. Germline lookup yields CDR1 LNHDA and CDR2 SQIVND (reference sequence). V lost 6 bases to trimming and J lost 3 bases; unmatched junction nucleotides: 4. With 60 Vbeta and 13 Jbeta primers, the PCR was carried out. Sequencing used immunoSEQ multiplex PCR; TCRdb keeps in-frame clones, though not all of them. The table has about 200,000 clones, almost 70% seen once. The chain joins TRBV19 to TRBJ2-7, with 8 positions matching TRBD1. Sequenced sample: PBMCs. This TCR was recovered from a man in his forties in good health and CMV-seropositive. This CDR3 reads CASSLDRGYEQYF. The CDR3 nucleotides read TGTGCCAGTAGCCTCGACAGGGGCTACGAGCAGTACTTC. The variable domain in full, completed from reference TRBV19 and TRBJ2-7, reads DGGITQSPKYLFRKEGQNVTLSCEQNLNHDAMYWYRQDPGQGLRLIYYSQIVNDFQKGDIAEGYSVSREKKESFPLTVTSAQKNPTAFYLCASSLDRGYEQYFGPGTRLTVT.